Listed here are 15 T cell receptor beta chains from one sample, sequenced in a study of blood T cell repertoires in COVID-19. Produced via immunoSEQ multiplex PCR; TCRdb's table is partial and in-frame only. The table records about 230,000 clones, around 80% of them present only once. The material sequenced was peripheral blood. The receptors were sampled from a man aged 35 to 55 who had recovered from COVID-19.

The chain joins TRBV11-2 to TRBJ2-5; 8 bases are a match to TRBD2. Germline V lookup: CDR1 SGHAT, CDR2 FQNNGV. The CDR3 sequence is 14 residues long. The V segment lost 4 bases and the J segment 5 bases; nucleotides outside the gene matches: 6. This chain's CDR3 is CASSSGGGRETQYF. CDR3 nucleotide sequence: TGTGCCAGCAGCTCCGGGGGGGGTAGGGAGACCCAGTACTTC. The whole variable domain, filled in from reference TRBV11-2 and TRBJ2-5, reads EAGVAQSPRYKIIEKRQSVAFWCNPISGHATLYWYQQILGQGPKLLIQFQNNGVVDDSQLPKDRFSAERLKGVDSTLKIQPAKLEDSAVYLCASSSGGGRETQYFGPGTRLLVL.

The rearrangement uses TRBV6-5 and TRBJ1-2; D is perhaps TRBD1 (5 bases). The germline V gene has CDR1 MNHEY and CDR2 SVGAGI. The V end was cut by 3 bases, the J end by 7 bases, with 9 bases between. This CDR3 has 12 residues. CDR3 protein: CASSYGTGGYTF. In DNA, the CDR3 is TGTGCCAGCAGTTATGGGACTGGTGGCTACACCTTC.

This rearrangement joins TRBV4-3 to TRBJ1-6; D ambiguous. Germline values: CDR1 LGHNA, CDR2 YSLEER. Trimming removed 3 bases from V and 0 bases from J, with 12 bases in between. The CDR3 runs 17 residues. CDR3 protein: CASSHAQAGSYNSPLHF. Here the CDR3 DNA reads TGCGCCAGCAGCCATGCCCAGGCGGGCTCCTATAATTCACCCCTCCACTTT.

J is TRBJ2-7 and V is TRBV5-4, with 9 bases identical to TRBD1. Germline V gene sequence: CDR1 SGHNT, CDR2 YYREEE (reference sequence). The length of the CDR3 is 17 residues. V lost 4 bases and J lost 4; bases outside the gene matches: 15. For the CDR3, the DNA is TGTGCCAGCAGCCCCTTACAGGGGGCGCAGGTTAATTACGAGCAGTACTTC. Protein: CASSPLQGAQVNYEQYF. The complete variable domain, with remaining parts taken from reference TRBV5-4 and TRBJ2-7, reads ETGVTQSPTHLIKTRGQQVTLRCSSQSGHNTVSWYQQALGQGPQFIFQYYREEENGRGNFPPRFSGLQFPNYSSELNVNALELDDSALYLCASSPLQGAQVNYEQYFGPGTRLTVT.

For the CDR3, the DNA is TGTGCCAGCAGCCTCGGGAACTATGGCTACACCTTC. Translation: CASSLGNYGYTF. This chain joins TRBV4-2 and TRBJ1-2; D call uncertain. Germline V gene sequence: CDR1 LGHNA, CDR2 YNFKEQ. V was trimmed by 4 bases and J by 2 bases, leaving 5 bases between them. The CDR3 covers 12 residues.

The genes are TRBV14 and TRBJ2-7; D might be TRBD1 (6 bases). Germline V CDR1 and CDR2: SGHDN, FVKESK. There are 13 residues in the CDR3. Trimming pared 0 bases from V and 4 bases from J, leaving 7 bases between. The CDR3 coding sequence is TGTGCCAGCAGCCAAGATCAGGGGTACGAGCAGTACTTC. Amino acid sequence: CASSQDQGYEQYF. The full variable domain, with the rest looked up from reference TRBV14 and TRBJ2-7, is EAGVTQFPSHSVIEKGQTVTLRCDPISGHDNLYWYRRVMGKEIKFLLHFVKESKQDESGMPNNRFLAERTGGTYSTLKVQPAELEDSGVYFCASSQDQGYEQYFGPGTRLTVT.

The gene calls are TRBV5-1 and TRBJ1-5; 8 bases map to TRBD1. V was clipped by 0 bases and J by 0 bases; unmatched bases: 11. CDR1 is SGHRS, CDR2 YFSETQ, per germline. This CDR3 region has 19 residues. CDR3 nucleotides: TGCGCCAGCAGCTTGGAGCCAGGGGGCTTGGGGTATAGCAATCAGCCCCAGCATTTT. Translated, it gives CASSLEPGGLGYSNQPQHF.

This rearrangement joins TRBV5-1 to TRBJ1-1; TRBD1 matches 9 bases. The germline gives CDR1 SGHRS, CDR2 YFSETQ. J gave up 1 base and V 1 base, and 2 bases lay outside the gene matches. This CDR3 is 15 amino acids long. Here the CDR3 DNA reads TGCGCCAGCAGCTTGACAGGGGGCAGGAACACTGAAGCTTTCTTT. Translated: CASSLTGGRNTEAFF.

The chain employs TRBV7-2 and TRBJ2-1; 13 bases map to TRBD2. The ends lost 2 bases at V and 6 bases at J; junction bases unmatched: 7. CDR1 is SGHTA, CDR2 FQGNSA, per germline. CDR3 length: 17 amino acids. The CDR3 spells CASSLSPTSGGANEQFF. The DNA for the CDR3 is TGTGCCAGCAGCTTAAGTCCCACTAGCGGGGGGGCCAATGAGCAGTTCTTC.

V usage is TRBV7-2 and J usage is TRBJ2-3; D is unclear. CDR1 is SGHTA, CDR2 FQGNSA, per germline. Trimming pared 4 bases from V and 6 bases from J, leaving 11 bases between. The length of the CDR3 is 13 residues. The CDR3 DNA sequence: TGTGCCAGCAGCTACCCCGGTGTGGATACGCAGTATTTT. Its translation: CASSYPGVDTQYF.

In its sample, this clone was seen a few times. The chain uses TRBV30 and TRBJ2-1; 8 bases agree with TRBD1. The germline gives CDR1 GTSNPN, CDR2 SVGIG (reference sequence). This CDR3 contains 12 residues. In DNA form, the CDR3 reads TGTGGGGCGGGACAGGACTACAATGAGCAGTTCTTC. Translated: CGAGQDYNEQFF.

This clone was picked up a small number of times. The V and J genes are TRBV2 and TRBJ2-3; 10 nucleotides agree with TRBD2. CDR3 length equals 16 residues. Losses at the gene ends were 6 bases for V and 3 bases for J; bases not matched to a gene: 9. Germline assignment: CDR1 SNHLY and CDR2 FYNNEI. In DNA, the CDR3 is TGTGCCAGCAGGCGCTCCGTTAGCGGGAGGACAGATACGCAGTATTTT. Residues: CASRRSVSGRTDTQYF.

The J gene is TRBJ1-2, the V gene TRBV23-1; maybe TRBD1 (6 bases). TRBV23-1 is classed as an ORF, of uncertain function. Trimming removed 5 bases at V and 4 bases at J, with 17 bases between. The CDR3 covers 15 residues. CDR3 coding DNA: TGCGCCAGCAGTACGGGAACCCCCAGGGGCTATGGCTACACCTTC. Translated, it gives CASSTGTPRGYGYTF.

The V and J genes are TRBV9 and TRBJ2-2; 7 bases line up with TRBD1. V gave up 1 base and J gave up 4 bases; unmatched junction bases: 1. Germline V gives CDR1 SGDLS, CDR2 YYNGEE. The CDR3 is made up of 14 amino acids. Written as DNA, the CDR3 is TGTGCCAGCAGCGTAAGGGGGCGCACCGGGGAGCTGTTTTTT. Translating it yields CASSVRGRTGELFF.

Only a few counts were recorded for this clone. The chain couples TRBV11-3 to TRBJ2-3; the D gene is possibly TRBD2 (6 bases). Germline values: CDR1 SGHNT, CDR2 YENEEA. This CDR3 has 17 residues. V was trimmed by 1 base and J by 2 bases, leaving 16 bases between them. CDR3 sequence reads: CASSLAQWRGDTDTQYF. Written as DNA, the CDR3 is TGTGCCAGCAGCTTAGCGCAGTGGCGGGGAGACACAGATACGCAGTATTTT.